What follows are 18 T cell receptor beta chains derived from one specimen sequenced in a study of shared clonotypes between healthy human individuals (TCRdb year 2020). Library method: the immunoSEQ multiplex PCR assay. In TCRdb, the immuneACCESS table is reduced to in-frame sequences with V and J assigned. These tables do not hold every clone; where another copy was compared, an unresolved V gene accounts for under half, and the others remain unexplained. The sample data list 780,000 or so clones, and approximately 72% of these were observed just once. The leading ten clones occupy about 1.8% of the sample. Sequenced sample: memory CD4+ T cells sorted from blood. The cell subset or site label corresponds to: CD45RA-negative fraction. All receptors derive from a woman aged 25 to 39 in good health.

This clone was seen a few times. The J gene is TRBJ2-5, the V gene TRBV7-9; 8 positions agree with TRBD1. Germline V gives CDR1 SEHNR, CDR2 FQNEAQ (reference sequence). V trimming: 5 bases; J trimming: 4 bases; junction bases outside the gene matches: 12. The CDR3 extends over 16 amino acids. The CDR3 sequence is CASSPPQDRAAETQYF. Written as DNA, the CDR3 is TGTGCCAGCAGCCCCCCCCAGGACAGGGCTGCAGAGACCCAGTACTTC.

A few counts support this clone. The rearrangement uses TRBV29-1 and TRBJ1-3, with 8 nucleotides matching TRBD1. CDR1 and CDR2 (germline): SQVTM, ANQGSEA. This CDR3 comprises 15 residues. Losses at the gene ends were 5 bases for V and 4 bases for J; bases not matched to a gene: 10. The CDR3 sequence: CSVTKGQGVGNTIYF. Here the CDR3 DNA reads TGCAGCGTTACTAAAGGACAGGGAGTGGGAAACACCATATATTTT. The variable domain in full, completed from reference TRBV29-1 and TRBJ1-3, reads SAVISQKPSRDICQRGTSLTIQCQVDSQVTMMFWYRQQPGQSLTLIATANQGSEATYESGFVIDKFPISRPNLTFSTLTVSNMSPEDSSIYLCSVTKGQGVGNTIYFGEGSWLTVV.

The chain uses TRBV25-1 and TRBJ2-2, with 14 bases matching TRBD2. J lost 2 bases, V lost 6 bases, and 5 bases had no gene match. The germline V gene encodes CDR1 MGHDK and CDR2 SYGVNS. This CDR3 has 17 amino acids. The CDR3, as DNA: TGTGCCAGCAGAGCCGGGACTAGCGGGAGTAACACCGGGGAGCTGTTTTTT. Translation gives CASRAGTSGSNTGELFF. Together with reference TRBV25-1 and TRBJ2-2, the CDR3 gives the full variable domain: EADIYQTPRYLVIGTGKKITLECSQTMGHDKMYWYQQDPGMELHLIHYSYGVNSTEKGDLSSESTVSRIRTEHFPLTLESARPSHTSQYLCASRAGTSGSNTGELFFGEGSRLTVL.

The rearrangement joins TRBV18 to TRBJ1-1, with a tentative D call TRBD1 (6 bases). With 4 bases removed from V and 7 bases from J, the gap between germline ends came to 13 bases. In germline, CDR1 is KGHSH, CDR2 LQKENI. This CDR3 contains 13 residues. CDR3 sequence reads: CASSQGQILEAFF. The DNA of the CDR3 is TGTGCCAGCTCACAAGGACAGATACTTGAAGCTTTCTTT.

The chain carries TRBV18 and TRBJ2-6, with 9 nucleotides matching TRBD2. Germline values: CDR1 KGHSH, CDR2 LQKENI. CDR3 length: 17 amino acids. J lost 0 bases, V lost 2 bases, and 2 bases had no gene match. The CDR3 here is CASSPVAGVSGANVLTF. Written as DNA, the CDR3 is TGTGCCAGCTCACCAGTAGCGGGGGTCTCTGGGGCCAACGTCCTGACTTTC.

The chain joins TRBV6-4 to TRBJ1-1; 9 bases match TRBD1. There are 14 residues in the CDR3. CDR1 is MRHNA, CDR2 SNTAGT, per germline. The junction had 12 bases not matched to a gene; V was cut back by 4 bases and J by 12 bases. The CDR3 reads CASSGPDRGVGSFF. DNA for the CDR3: TGTGCCAGCAGTGGTCCGGACAGGGGCGTGGGGTCTTTCTTT.

The chain couples TRBV14 to TRBJ1-1, with 7 nucleotides matching TRBD1. Germline V gene sequence: CDR1 SGHDN, CDR2 FVKESK. J was trimmed by 4 bases and V by 4 bases; bases with no gene match: 6. This CDR3 contains 14 residues. The CDR3 DNA is TGTGCCAGCAGCCGACAGGGTGGGAGCACTGAAGCTTTCTTT. It specifies CASSRQGGSTEAFF.

This clone has a handful of counts. The chain has TRBV4-2 and TRBJ1-3; D gene unclear. The CDR3 is 15 residues long. The V gene's germline CDR1 is LGHNA and CDR2 YNFKEQ. The germline V and J ends were trimmed by 0 bases and 0 bases, with 6 bases remaining between them. CDR3 DNA: TGTGCCAGCAGCCAAGAGGCCAGCTCTGGAAACACCATATATTTT. Protein sequence: CASSQEASSGNTIYF.

This chain connects TRBV7-9 to TRBJ2-3; TRBD2 matches 7 bases. There are 17 residues in the CDR3. The ends lost 5 bases at V and 6 bases at J; junction bases unmatched: 17. CDR1 and CDR2 from the germline V gene are SEHNR and FQNEAQ (reference sequence). CDR3 sequence reads: CASSPFGGSLTRDTQYF. CDR3 DNA sequence: TGTGCCAGCAGCCCCTTCGGCGGGAGTTTGACGCGGGATACGCAGTATTTT.

The V gene is TRBV6-5, the J gene TRBJ2-7; 12 bases line up with TRBD2. Germline CDR1 reads MNHEY; CDR2 reads SVGAGI. J was trimmed by 2 bases and V by 4 bases; bases with no gene match: 3. The CDR3 contains 15 residues. The CDR3 DNA reads as TGTGCCAGCAGTTCACTAGCGGGAGGAACCTACGAGCAGTACTTC. This gives the protein CASSSLAGGTYEQYF.

The chain carries TRBV28 and TRBJ1-5; D perhaps matches TRBD1 (5 bases). The germline CDR1 and CDR2 sequences are MDHEN and SYDVKM. Trimming shortened V by 3 bases and J by 7 bases, and 19 bases separated the two germline ends. CDR3 length: 16 residues. The DNA for the CDR3 is TGTGCCAGCAGTTTCGGGACTGTGGGGGGTAGCCAGCCCCAGCATTTT. Translated, it gives CASSFGTVGGSQPQHF.

This rearrangement joins TRBV6-5 to TRBJ2-2; D uncertain. Trimming removed 5 bases from V and 4 bases from J, with 11 bases in between. CDR1 is MNHEY, CDR2 SVGAGI, per germline. The CDR3 length is 14 residues. The CDR3 sequence: CASSHDNPTGELFF. The CDR3 DNA reads as TGTGCCAGCAGTCACGACAATCCCACCGGGGAGCTGTTTTTT.

The V and J genes are TRBV11-2 and TRBJ2-7, with TRBD2 as a possible D gene (7 bases). This CDR3 spans 14 amino acids. With 6 bases removed from V and 5 bases from J, the gap between germline ends came to 17 bases. Germline CDR1 SGHAT, CDR2 FQNNGV. DNA for the CDR3: TGTGCCAGCAGTCGCCAGTCGGGGGGCCACGAGCAGTACTTC. Encoded protein: CASSRQSGGHEQYF.

This sequence joins TRBV29-1 and TRBJ2-7, with TRBD2 matching 8 bases. The CDR3 consists of 14 residues. The V gene end was trimmed by 6 bases and the J gene end by 5 bases; junction bases not matched to a gene: 12. Per germline, CDR1 SQVTM and CDR2 ANQGSEA. For the CDR3, the DNA is TGCAGCGTCCCACCCCGGGAGGGCCTCCACGAGCAGTACTTC. Translating it yields CSVPPREGLHEQYF.

The genes are TRBV28 and TRBJ2-2; 8 nucleotides agree with TRBD2. Germline values: CDR1 MDHEN, CDR2 SYDVKM. Trimming cost V 5 bases and J 3 bases; bases outside gene matches: 8. This CDR3 has 16 residues. CDR3 amino acids: CASSAGTRGDTGELFF. In nucleotides, the CDR3 is TGTGCCAGCAGTGCAGGGACTAGGGGCGACACCGGGGAGCTGTTTTTT.

This clone has a handful of counts. This chain links TRBV6-1 with TRBJ2-1; 9 bases match TRBD1. Per germline, CDR1 MNHNS and CDR2 SASEGT. With V trimmed by 4 bases and J by 4 bases, 5 bases remained unmatched. This CDR3 is 15 amino acids long. CDR3 bases: TGTGCCAGCAGTGCTGGACAGGGGCGGTACAATGAGCAGTTCTTC. As protein: CASSAGQGRYNEQFF.

This clone came up many times. The chain combines TRBV29-1 with TRBJ2-1; D is unclear. Trimming pared 7 bases from V and 10 bases from J, leaving 14 bases between. Germline V gene lookup returns CDR1 SQVTM and CDR2 ANQGSEA. The CDR3 contains 11 residues. DNA for the CDR3: TGCAGCGCCAGTGACAATCGCGAGCAGTTCTTC. As protein: CSASDNREQFF.

This chain joins TRBV30 and TRBJ1-4, with 10 bases fitting TRBD1. Trimming cost V 4 bases and J 6 bases; bases outside gene matches: 8. The CDR3 has 15 residues. Germline CDR1 is GTSNPN and CDR2 is SVGIG (reference sequence). The CDR3 protein is CAWTLPTGGDEKLFF. The CDR3 DNA reads TGTGCCTGGACCCTCCCGACAGGGGGCGATGAAAAACTGTTTTTT.